The entry that follows covers one TCR beta chain sequence. No antigen is known for it. While unrecorded immune exposures were likely, the donors were nominally healthy when sampled. Germline values: CDR1 MNHEY, CDR2 SMNVEV (reference sequence). The CDR3 sequence is 18 residues long. Trimming cost V 5 bases and J 0 bases; bases outside gene matches: 6. This specimen belongs to a study of cytomegalovirus exposure and HLA in healthy donors. General study findings and limits: About 87% or about 30% of the time was how often most TCR beta V segments were productive, according to an earlier analysis.

Researchers ran the PCR with 60 Vbeta and 13 Jbeta primers. The data were produced by immunoSEQ multiplex PCR, yet TCRdb's version contains in-frame clones alone and is incomplete. Of 160,000 or so clones in the sample, 75% to 85% were seen once. This sequence joins TRBV27 and TRBJ2-3, with TRBD2 identical over 15 bases. This sequence was found in a man younger than 40 in good health and CMV-seronegative. Sequencing was done on a sample of PBMCs. The CDR3 here is CASSPGLAGGPSTDTQYF. CDR3 sequence (DNA): TGTGCCAGCAGTCCCGGACTAGCGGGAGGGCCTAGCACAGATACGCAGTATTTT.